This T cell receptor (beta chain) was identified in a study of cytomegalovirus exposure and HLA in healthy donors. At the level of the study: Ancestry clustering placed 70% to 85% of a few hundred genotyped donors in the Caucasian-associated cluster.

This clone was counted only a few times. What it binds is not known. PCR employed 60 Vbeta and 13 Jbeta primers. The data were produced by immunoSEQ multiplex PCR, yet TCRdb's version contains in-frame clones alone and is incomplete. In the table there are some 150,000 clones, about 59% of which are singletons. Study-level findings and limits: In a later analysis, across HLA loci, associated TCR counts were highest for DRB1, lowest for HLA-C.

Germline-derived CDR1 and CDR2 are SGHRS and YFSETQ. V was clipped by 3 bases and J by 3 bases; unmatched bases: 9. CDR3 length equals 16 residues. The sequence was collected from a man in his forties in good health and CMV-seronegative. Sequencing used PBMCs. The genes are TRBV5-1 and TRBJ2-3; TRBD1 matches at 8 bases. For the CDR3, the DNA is TGCGCCAGCAGCTGGGGAGGACAGGGCGGTACAGATACGCAGTATTTT. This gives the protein CASSWGGQGGTDTQYF.